This T cell receptor (beta chain) was found in a study of blood T cell repertoires in COVID-19. Profiling relied on immunoSEQ multiplex PCR, and the TCRdb table lists in-frame clones only, not all of them. This sample carries 200,000 to 250,000 clones, about 88% of them seen once, and the ten largest clones take approximately 2.2%. The CDR3 contains 14 residues. Deletions cut 6 bases from V and 0 bases from J, with 6 bases between. CDR1 is MNHEY, CDR2 SVGAGI, per germline. Source material: peripheral blood. The genes are TRBV6-5 and TRBJ2-6; D is undetermined. The TCR originated in a woman aged 40 to 50 who had recovered from COVID-19. CDR3: CASRTLSGANVLTF. Here the CDR3 DNA reads TGTGCCAGCAGGACACTCTCTGGGGCCAACGTCCTGACTTTC.